This T cell receptor (beta chain) comes out of a study of human T cells and chemical hapten exposure. Study summary: 2% DPC was applied to about 2 cm by about 2 cm of upper inner arm skin for sensitization. Study findings and constraints: Alopecia in the donors means their immune response may deviate from healthy people's.

Notes on this clonotype: The antigen is undetermined.

This CDR3 is 12 amino acids long. Germline V gene data show CDR1 as DFQATT and CDR2 as SNEGSKA (reference sequence). V gave up 2 bases and J gave up 3 bases, with 4 bases separating them. TCRdb analysed the RACE reads with MiXCR anew, one entry per CDR3 protein. This sample has approximately 52,000 distinct CDR3 sequences, with about 9% found just once. As for time point: pre-sensitization, week 0. Treatment described: therapeutic diphenylcyclopropenone sensitization with weekly scalp DPC. V gene TRBV20-1 combines with J gene TRBJ2-2; D is unresolved. Material: whole blood, obtained in connection with sensitization to the hapten diphenylcyclopropenone (DPC). This clonotype was obtained from a woman between 40 and 50 years old with alopecia areata. Some clones in this sample may be carry-over from other donors' samples. This CDR3 reads CSARHHTGELFF. In DNA form, the CDR3 reads TGCAGTGCTAGACACCACACCGGGGAGCTGTTTTTT.